One and the same sample provided the 18 T cell receptor beta chains below, sequenced in a study of PD-L1 blockade in urothelial cancer. Sequencing used immunoSEQ multiplex PCR; TCRdb keeps in-frame clones, though not all of them. The table includes fewer than 50,000 clones, 75% to 85% detected once. Documented time point: pretreatment peripheral blood. The starting material was PBMCs, obtained around atezolizumab (anti-PD-L1) treatment. Every receptor here comes from a man aged 65-85 years with urothelial cancer.

The chain carries TRBV29-1 and TRBJ1-1, with 7 nucleotides matching TRBD1. The CDR3 totals 13 residues. V gave up 7 bases and J gave up 3 bases; unmatched junction bases: 8. Germline loops: CDR1 SQVTM, CDR2 ANQGSEA. The CDR3 bases are TGCAGCGCCCGGACAGGTTCCGACACTGAAGCTTTCTTT. It translates to CSARTGSDTEAFF. The whole variable domain, filled in from reference TRBV29-1 and TRBJ1-1, reads SAVISQKPSRDICQRGTSLTIQCQVDSQVTMMFWYRQQPGQSLTLIATANQGSEATYESGFVIDKFPISRPNLTFSTLTVSNMSPEDSSIYLCSARTGSDTEAFFGQGTRLTVV.

This clone has only one observation. The chain has TRBV5-1 and TRBJ1-2; 8 positions match TRBD1. CDR3 length equals 14 residues. V lost 4 bases to trimming and J lost 6 bases; unmatched junction nucleotides: 8. Germline V gene lookup returns CDR1 SGHRS and CDR2 YFSETQ. The CDR3 is CASSLTGEANGYTF. In DNA, the CDR3 is TGCGCCAGCAGCCTGACAGGGGAGGCCAATGGCTACACCTTC.

V is TRBV7-2 and J is TRBJ2-2, with 8 bases matching TRBD2. CDR1 is SGHTA and CDR2 is FQGNSA in the germline V gene. The CDR3 covers 15 residues. The junction had 4 bases not matched to a gene; V was cut back by 5 bases and J by 2 bases. CDR3 nucleotides: TGTGCCAGCAGCCGAAGGACTAGCAACACCGGGGAGCTGTTTTTT. This codes for CASSRRTSNTGELFF.

V and J are TRBV5-1 and TRBJ2-7; D perhaps matches TRBD1 (6 bases). Germline V gene lookup returns CDR1 SGHRS and CDR2 YFSETQ. The CDR3 contains 15 residues. Trimming cost V 5 bases and J 2 bases, with 17 bases left between them. The CDR3 DNA reads TGCGCCAGCAGACCCACAGGGATCGCTCCCTACGAGCAGTACTTC. It yields the protein CASRPTGIAPYEQYF.

The J gene is TRBJ2-2, the V gene TRBV9, with a tentative D call TRBD2 (7 bases). Germline CDR1 reads SGDLS; CDR2 reads YYNGEE. V dropped 6 bases and J dropped 6 bases, with 18 bases sitting between them. The CDR3 is 15 residues long. DNA for the CDR3: TGTGCCAGCACCTCCGGACTAGGGGGGGCCGGGGAGCTGTTTTTT. It is translated as CASTSGLGGAGELFF.

The chain couples TRBV15 to TRBJ1-5; D uncertain. Germline V gene lookup returns CDR1 LNHNV and CDR2 YYDKDF (reference sequence). CDR3 length: 18 residues. V dropped 1 base and J dropped 0 bases, with 16 bases sitting between them. The CDR3 reads CATSRGYTGWNSNQPQHF. The CDR3 DNA reads as TGTGCCACCAGCAGAGGCTATACGGGGTGGAATAGCAATCAGCCCCAGCATTTT.

CDR3 nucleotides: TGCAGCGTTTACCGGACATACTATGGCTACACCTTC. This codes for CSVYRTYYGYTF. This chain links TRBV29-1 with TRBJ1-2; D might be TRBD1 (5 bases). The CDR3 runs to 12 residues. The germline gives CDR1 SQVTM, CDR2 ANQGSEA. V was shortened by 5 bases and J by 3 bases, with 10 bases between the two germline ends.

This CDR3 is CASSRSGSSTVNTEAFF. Written as DNA, the CDR3 is TGTGCCAGCAGCCGAAGTGGGTCCTCGACAGTGAACACTGAAGCTTTCTTT. The gene calls are TRBV7-9 and TRBJ1-1, with a tentative D call TRBD1 (5 bases). Germline CDR1 and CDR2: SEHNR and FQNEAQ (reference sequence). This CDR3 has 17 residues. V was shortened by 5 bases and J by 0 bases, with 19 bases between the two germline ends.

The rearrangement links TRBV2 to TRBJ2-7; possibly TRBD1 for D (5 bases). Trimming removed 1 base from V and 6 bases from J, with 10 bases in between. The CDR3 has 13 residues. CDR1 is SNHLY and CDR2 is FYNNEI in the germline V gene. CDR3 coding DNA: TGTGCCAGCAGTGAAGGCAGGGTGGGCGAGCAGTACTTC. It encodes CASSEGRVGEQYF. Looking up the rest from reference TRBV2 and TRBJ2-7 gives the full variable domain: EPEVTQTPSHQVTQMGQEVILRCVPISNHLYFYWYRQILGQKVEFLVSFYNNEISEKSEIFDDQFSVERPDGSNFTLKIRSTKLEDSAMYFCASSEGRVGEQYFGPGTRLTVT.

The V and J genes are TRBV5-1 and TRBJ2-7; TRBD1 is a possible D gene (6 bases). The CDR3 loop spans 14 amino acids. CDR1 is SGHRS and CDR2 is YFSETQ in the germline V gene. Trimming stripped 3 bases from V and 0 bases from J, with 10 bases between. The CDR3 bases are TGCGCCAGCAGCTCGACAGGTGACTCCTACGAGCAGTACTTC. This gives the protein CASSSTGDSYEQYF. The whole variable domain, filled in from reference TRBV5-1 and TRBJ2-7, reads KAGVTQTPRYLIKTRGQQVTLSCSPISGHRSVSWYQQTPGQGLQFLFEYFSETQRNKGNFPGRFSGRQFSNSRSEMNVSTLELGDSALYLCASSSTGDSYEQYFGPGTRLTVT.

This clone came up once. The gene calls are TRBV5-1 and TRBJ1-1; 9 nucleotides line up with TRBD1. From germline, CDR1 is SGHRS and CDR2 YFSETQ. The CDR3 is 15 residues long. The J segment lost 3 bases and the V segment lost 4 bases, leaving 7 bases of the junction unmatched. The CDR3 bases are TGCGCCAGCAGCCCGGGACAGGGCTTGGACACTGAAGCTTTCTTT. This translates into CASSPGQGLDTEAFF. Using reference TRBV5-1 and TRBJ1-1 for the parts outside the CDR3, the full variable domain is KAGVTQTPRYLIKTRGQQVTLSCSPISGHRSVSWYQQTPGQGLQFLFEYFSETQRNKGNFPGRFSGRQFSNSRSEMNVSTLELGDSALYLCASSPGQGLDTEAFFGQGTRLTVV.

The chain has TRBV11-2 and TRBJ2-3; 12 nucleotides align to TRBD2. Losses at the gene ends were 4 bases for V and 2 bases for J; bases not matched to a gene: 10. Germline-derived CDR1 and CDR2 are SGHAT and FQNNGV. The length of the CDR3 is 18 residues. In nucleotides, the CDR3 is TGTGCCAGCAGCTCTAGACTAGCGGGAGAGCCCGTCACAGATACGCAGTATTTT. It translates to CASSSRLAGEPVTDTQYF.

V usage is TRBV2 and J usage is TRBJ2-5, with 7 bases matching TRBD2. The CDR3 length is 14 residues. Germline CDR1 and CDR2: SNHLY and FYNNEI. The V segment lost 3 bases and the J segment 5 bases; nucleotides outside the gene matches: 6. CDR3 amino acids: CASSELAGGETQYF. In nucleotides, the CDR3 is TGTGCCAGCAGTGAGCTAGCCGGGGGGGAGACCCAGTACTTC.

V gene TRBV10-3 combines with J gene TRBJ2-7; no reliable D call. From germline, CDR1 is ENHRY and CDR2 SYGVKD. V lost 6 bases and J 4 bases, leaving 7 bases between the germline ends. There are 11 residues in the CDR3. The CDR3 is CAISPTYEQYF. The CDR3 DNA is TGTGCCATCAGCCCTACTTACGAGCAGTACTTC.

This clone was counted a single time. The chain combines TRBV4-1 with TRBJ1-2; TRBD1 agrees at 11 bases. The CDR3 is 19 amino acids. V lost 2 bases and J lost 0; bases outside the gene matches: 11. CDR1 is MGHRA and CDR2 is YSYEKL in the germline V gene. The CDR3 DNA reads TGCGCCAGCAGCCAATCCAGGGGGACAGGGGGAGCAGCTAACTATGGCTACACCTTC. As protein: CASSQSRGTGGAANYGYTF.

The chain links TRBV18 to TRBJ2-2; 16 nucleotides line up with TRBD2. CDR1 is KGHSH and CDR2 is LQKENI in the germline V gene. Trimming cost V 4 bases and J 4 bases; bases outside gene matches: 6. CDR3 size: 18 residues. CDR3 loop: CASSRPGLAGGSTGELFF. CDR3 nucleotides: TGTGCCAGCTCACGACCGGGACTAGCGGGAGGGAGCACCGGGGAGCTGTTTTTT.

The gene calls are TRBV6-1 and TRBJ1-5, with TRBD1 matching over 9 bases. J was trimmed by 0 bases and V by 4 bases; bases with no gene match: 13. From germline, CDR1 is MNHNS and CDR2 SASEGT. This CDR3 has 19 residues. The CDR3 bases are TGTGCCAGCAGTGCCCGAACTAGGACAGGGGTGAATAGCAATCAGCCCCAGCATTTT. Its translation is CASSARTRTGVNSNQPQHF.

This clone appeared a few times. The chain combines TRBV9 with TRBJ2-4, with a tentative D call TRBD2 (6 bases). The CDR3 runs 16 residues. Germline CDR1 SGDLS, CDR2 YYNGEE. V lost 0 bases to trimming and J lost 0 bases, with 10 bases between them. CDR3: CASSVDPGLAKNIQYF. CDR3 sequence (DNA): TGTGCCAGCAGCGTAGATCCGGGACTAGCCAAAAACATTCAGTACTTC. Together with reference TRBV9 and TRBJ2-4, the CDR3 gives the full variable domain: DSGVTQTPKHLITATGQRVTLRCSPRSGDLSVYWYQQSLDQGLQFLIQYYNGEERAKGNILERFSAQQFPDLHSELNLSSLELGDSALYFCASSVDPGLAKNIQYFGAGTRLSVL.